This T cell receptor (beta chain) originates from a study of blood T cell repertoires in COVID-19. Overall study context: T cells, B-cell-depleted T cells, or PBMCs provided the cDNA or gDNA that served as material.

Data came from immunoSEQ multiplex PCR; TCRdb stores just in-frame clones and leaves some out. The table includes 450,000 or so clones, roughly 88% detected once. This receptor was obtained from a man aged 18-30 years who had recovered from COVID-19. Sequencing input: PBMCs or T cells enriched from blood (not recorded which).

Here the CDR3 reads CASSLDSQETQYF. The CDR3 nucleotides are TGTGCCAGCAGCCTGGACAGTCAAGAGACCCAGTACTTC. The J gene is TRBJ2-5, the V gene TRBV5-4, with D possibly being TRBD1 (6 bases). Trimming stripped 4 bases from V and 2 bases from J, with 9 bases between. This CDR3 is 13 amino acids long. In germline, CDR1 is SGHNT, CDR2 YYREEE (reference sequence).